What follows are 4 T cell receptor beta chains derived from one specimen sequenced in a study of T cell repertoires in cytomegalovirus infection. TCRdb analysed the reads with MiXCR anew, one entry per CDR3 protein. Seen here are roughly 200,000 distinct CDR3 sequences, 17% observed once, and the top ten hold 20% to 25%. Sequencing input: CD8+ T cells from PBMCs. The source of these receptors is a human donor in good health (CMV status not recorded). Some clones in this sample may be carry-over from other donors' samples.

There are a few counts of this clonotype. The chain links TRBV28 to TRBJ1-3, with 9 nucleotides matching TRBD1. The CDR3 runs 14 residues. Germline V gives CDR1 MDHEN, CDR2 SYDVKM. J lost 9 bases, V lost 7 bases, and 10 bases had no gene match. CDR3 in DNA: TGTGCCAGCAACCCGGACAGGGGATGGAGCACCATATATTTT. Residues: CASNPDRGWSTIYF. Combining the CDR3 with reference TRBV28 and TRBJ1-3 gives the whole variable domain DVKVTQSSRYLVKRTGEKVFLECVQDMDHENMFWYRQDPGLGLRLIYFSYDVKMKEKGDIPEGYSVSREKKERFSLILESASTNQTSMYLCASNPDRGWSTIYFGEGSWLTVV.

This clonotype was observed a few times. The rearrangement links TRBV12-3 or TRBV12-4 to TRBJ2-2; perhaps TRBD2 as D (6 bases). This CDR3 comprises 15 residues. V was pared by 0 bases and J by 8 bases, with 13 bases between. CDR3 residues: CASSLARRGRGELFF. The DNA of the CDR3 is TGTGCCAGCAGTTTAGCGAGGAGGGGCAGGGGGGAGCTGTTTTTT.

The chain couples TRBV28 to TRBJ1-2; unclear D gene. Germline V gene lookup returns CDR1 MDHEN and CDR2 SYDVKM. With 3 bases removed from V and 4 bases from J, the gap between germline ends came to 15 bases. CDR3 length: 15 amino acids. The CDR3 loop reads CASSFQLAIGYGYTF. CDR3 DNA sequence: TGTGCCAGCAGTTTCCAACTCGCTATCGGCTATGGCTACACCTTC.

This chain uses TRBV7-8 with TRBJ1-6; 7 bases agree with TRBD1. The CDR3 has 18 amino acids. Trimming took 1 base from V and 1 from J; bases not matched to a gene: 7. Germline-derived CDR1 and CDR2 are SGHVS and FQNEAQ. CDR3 DNA: TGTGCCAGCAGCTTAGAAAGGGGGCGAGTGTCCTATAATTCACCCCTCCACTTT. It yields the protein CASSLERGRVSYNSPLHF.